The present TCR beta chain was sequenced within a study of T cells in Graves' hyperthyroidism and ophthalmopathy. General observations from the study: Blood also contained most expanded thyroid clonotypes above 0.001.

The CDR3 regions of TCR beta were amplified from RNA transcripts. A set of HTBI primers served as the primers for a first-round RT-PCR of the TCR CDR3. A single record per CDR3 protein comes from TCRdb applying MiXCR to the multiplex PCR reads. Of fewer than 850,000 distinct CDR3 sequences in the sample, approximately 15% were seen once. Germline CDR1 is SGHRS and CDR2 is YFSETQ. The V and J ends lost 4 bases and 6 bases, in that order; junction bases with no gene match: 9. The CDR3 covers 15 residues. This clonotype appeared a few times. Its antigen is unknown. Thyroid ultrasound and orbital computed tomography, with clinical symptoms and serum thyroxine and TRAb, informed diagnoses. Fresh peripheral blood, about 10 ml of it, supplied the PBMCs.

The TCR comes from a man aged 50 to 60 with Graves' hyperthyroidism. The sample comprised blood. The chain has TRBV5-1 and TRBJ2-1, with 8 bases lining up with TRBD2. The CDR3 DNA follows: TGCGCCAGCAGCCTTCGGGGGGGCTTGGCCAATGAGCAGTTCTTC. This gives the protein CASSLRGGLANEQFF.